This T cell receptor (beta chain) derives from a study of blood T cell repertoires in COVID-19. Study as a whole: Acute and convalescent COVID-19 specimens originated in the United States, Italy and Spain. Sample material is recorded as cDNA or gDNA derived from T cells, B-cell-depleted T cells, or PBMCs.

Method: immunoSEQ multiplex PCR; TCRdb's copy keeps in-frame clones and lacks some. The profile shows about 35,000 clones, more than 70% of them singletons. The ends were cut back, 5 bases at V and 6 bases at J, with 13 bases in the middle. The CDR3 runs 13 residues. The rearrangement uses TRBV12-3 or TRBV12-4 and TRBJ1-1; D gene uncertain. This TCR derives from a man aged 60 to 69 with active or convalescent COVID-19. Sequencing was carried out using peripheral blood. The CDR3 DNA follows: TGTGCCAGCAGTCCTCAGAGCGGGTCTGAAGCTTTCTTT. It codes for CASSPQSGSEAFF.